This T cell receptor (beta chain) was found in a study of control samples from healthy donors and cancer patients (dated by TCRdb to 2020 to 2021). V lost 1 base and J lost 0 bases; the stretch between them is 16 bases long. Reading the germline V gene gives CDR1 LGHNA and CDR2 YNFKEQ. The CDR3 goes from the cysteine to the phenylalanine over 18 residues. Here the CDR3 DNA is all that survives: 54 bases in frame from base 1. In regard to this clone: It lacks a known antigen. No much larger clone exists at a distance of one base, and base qualities are not known.

The library was prepared using the immunoSEQ multiplex PCR assay. Entries here come from immuneACCESS through TCRdb and include only in-frame sequences with V and J called. Some clones fail to appear in such tables; in the studies checked, an unresolved V gene covers under half of the shortfall, and the cause of the remainder is unknown. In this sample the table shows 85,000 to 100,000 clones, 80% to 95% of which occur a single time. Clones ranked in the top ten supply 8% of the sample. Sequencing was done on a sample of blood. The V and J genes are TRBV4-2 and TRBJ2-1; the D gene assignment is perhaps TRBD1 or TRBD2, with each matching 5 bases. This sequence originates from a man younger than 35 in good health. The sequenced DNA is TGTGCCAGCAGCCAAGTAGGTTTCGAGGGGACCTCCTACAATGAGCAGTTCTTC. Its protein product is CASSQVGFEGTSYNEQFF.